A selection of T cell receptor beta chains follows, all from one sample in a study of blood T cell repertoires in COVID-19. Sequencing used immunoSEQ multiplex PCR; TCRdb keeps in-frame clones, though not all of them. The sample has a few hundred thousand clones; approximately 87% are singletons. Sequenced material: PBMCs or T cells enriched from blood (not recorded which). These TCRs come from a woman between 40 and 50 years old who had recovered from COVID-19. CDR3s include the opening cysteine and the closing phenylalanine or tryptophan. Each record gives: D gene, V gene, J gene, clone size, CDR3 DNA, CDR3 protein. D genes are given only for firm matches. Not all rows give a size; the values are once, few, many and, for expanded clones, a class.

D gene: -
V gene: TRBV10-3
J gene: TRBJ1-2
clone size: -
CDR3 DNA: TGTGCCATTAACAGGGAAACCCATGGCTACACCTTC
CDR3 protein: CAINRETHGYTF

D gene: -
V gene: TRBV3-1/TRBV3-2
J gene: TRBJ2-1
clone size: -
CDR3 DNA: TGTGCCAGCAGCCAAGACAGATACAATGAGCAGTTCTTC
CDR3 protein: CASSQDRYNEQFF

D gene: -
V gene: TRBV13
J gene: TRBJ2-1
clone size: -
CDR3 DNA: TGTGCCAGCAGCGGTCAGGGAAGCTCCTACAATGAGCAGTTCTTC
CDR3 protein: CASSGQGSSYNEQFF

D gene: TRBD2
V gene: TRBV2
J gene: TRBJ2-3
clone size: few
CDR3 DNA: TGTGCCAGCATCTTGTCTAGCGGAAACACAGATACGCAGTATTTT
CDR3 protein: CASILSSGNTDTQYF

D gene: TRBD2
V gene: TRBV19
J gene: TRBJ2-1
clone size: -
CDR3 DNA: TGTGCCAGTAGTCCTACGGGACTAGCGGGTTATAGCTCCTACAATGAGCAGTTCTTC
CDR3 protein: CASSPTGLAGYSSYNEQFF

D gene: -
V gene: TRBV2
J gene: TRBJ1-5
clone size: -
CDR3 DNA: TGTGCCACCCAAGGAGGGGAGGGACAGCCCCAGCATTTT
CDR3 protein: CATQGGEGQPQHF

D gene: TRBD1
V gene: TRBV2
J gene: TRBJ1-1
clone size: once
CDR3 DNA: TGTGCCAGTTATACAGGGGTCCCCACTGAAGCTTTCTTT
CDR3 protein: CASYTGVPTEAFF

D gene: -
V gene: TRBV29-1
J gene: TRBJ2-3
clone size: -
CDR3 DNA: TGCAGCGTTGACCCGGGGAGCACAGATACGCAGTATTTT
CDR3 protein: CSVDPGSTDTQYF

D gene: -
V gene: TRBV5-4
J gene: TRBJ1-4
clone size: -
CDR3 DNA: TGTGCCAGCAGCGGTGGACGGAGGAATGAAAAACTGTTTTTT
CDR3 protein: CASSGGRRNEKLFF

D gene: -
V gene: TRBV5-1
J gene: TRBJ1-2
clone size: -
CDR3 DNA: TGCGCCAGCAGCCCCGTGGCAGAGACGGGTGGCTACACCTTC
CDR3 protein: CASSPVAETGGYTF

D gene: TRBD2
V gene: TRBV5-6
J gene: TRBJ2-2
clone size: -
CDR3 DNA: TGTGCCAGCAGCTACCGTCCTCGGGGGGTGACCGGGGAGCTGTTTTTT
CDR3 protein: CASSYRPRGVTGELFF

D gene: -
V gene: TRBV30
J gene: TRBJ2-7
clone size: -
CDR3 DNA: TGTGCCTGGGAAGGAGGTTCCTACGAGCAGTACTTC
CDR3 protein: CAWEGGSYEQYF

D gene: TRBD2
V gene: TRBV7-9
J gene: TRBJ2-7
clone size: -
CDR3 DNA: TGTGCCAGCAGCTTGGGACGGACGCTAGCGGCTAGCTCCTACGAGCAGTACTTC
CDR3 protein: CASSLGRTLAASSYEQYF

D gene: TRBD1
V gene: TRBV14
J gene: TRBJ1-3
clone size: -
CDR3 DNA: TGTGCCAGCAGCAGAAGGACAGGGCGGATTGGAAACACCATATATTTT
CDR3 protein: CASSRRTGRIGNTIYF

D gene: TRBD1
V gene: TRBV29-1
J gene: TRBJ1-1
clone size: -
CDR3 DNA: TGCAGCGTTGACCCGGACAGGAATTATGGTGAAGCTTTCTTT
CDR3 protein: CSVDPDRNYGEAFF

D gene: -
V gene: TRBV4-3
J gene: TRBJ2-7
clone size: -
CDR3 DNA: TGCGCCAGCAGCCAAGATCGTGCCTCGACATACGAGCAGTACTTC
CDR3 protein: CASSQDRASTYEQYF

D gene: -
V gene: TRBV12-3/TRBV12-4
J gene: TRBJ2-3
clone size: -
CDR3 DNA: TGTGCCAGCACCCCGGGGGAAGATACGCAGTATTTT
CDR3 protein: CASTPGEDTQYF

D gene: TRBD1
V gene: TRBV4-3
J gene: TRBJ2-7
clone size: -
CDR3 DNA: TGCGCCAGCAGCCAAAAGACAGGGACGGGCTACGAGCAGTACTTC
CDR3 protein: CASSQKTGTGYEQYF

D gene: -
V gene: TRBV7-2
J gene: TRBJ2-2
clone size: -
CDR3 DNA: TGTGCCAGCAGCTTAGGCGGGACGCAGAACACCGGGGAGCTGTTTTTT
CDR3 protein: CASSLGGTQNTGELFF